This T cell receptor beta chain emerged from a study of CD8 T cells in ankylosing spondylitis. Researchers built TCR beta libraries using quantitative 5'-RACE with molecular barcodes. MiXCR was run by TCRdb on the 5' RACE reads, yielding one entry per CDR3 protein. Among about 250,000 distinct CDR3 sequences listed, roughly 8.2% were seen once. This clonotype was recorded many times. Its antigen is not identified. Overall study findings and caveats: Reportedly, disease-linked clones are significantly enriched in ankylosing spondylitis patients' matched synovial fluid.

Trimming cost V 5 bases and J 3 bases; bases outside gene matches: 9. Germline V gives CDR1 SGHVS, CDR2 FQNEAQ. CDR3 size: 15 residues. Source material: blood, either unsorted or a sorted T cell fraction (not recorded which). The chain employs TRBV7-8 and TRBJ1-1, with 7 positions matching TRBD1. The TCR sequence derives from a female donor with ankylosing spondylitis or in good health (not recorded which). The CDR3 loop is CASSRDRVLDTEAFF. CDR3 bases: TGTGCCAGCAGCAGAGACAGGGTGTTGGACACTGAAGCTTTCTTT.